Shown below are 32 T cell receptor beta chains from a single sample sequenced in a study of T cells in Graves' hyperthyroidism and ophthalmopathy. The investigators amplified TCR beta CDR3 regions from RNA transcripts. RT-PCR in the first round (using the HTBI primer set) targeted the TCR CDR3. TCRdb analysed the multiplex PCR reads with MiXCR anew, one entry per CDR3 protein. Of 500,000 to 600,000 distinct CDR3 sequences in the sample, 20% were seen once. What was sequenced was blood. The source of these receptors is a man aged 35 to 55 with Graves' ophthalmopathy.

This clonotype was detected a few times. This chain connects TRBV6-5 to TRBJ1-6; a possible D gene is TRBD1 (5 bases). The V gene's germline CDR1 is MNHEY and CDR2 SVGAGI. V lost 2 bases and J lost 6, with 8 bases in between. This CDR3 comprises 14 residues. The CDR3 loop reads CASSYKGTNSPLHF. DNA of the CDR3: TGTGCCAGCAGTTACAAGGGGACTAATTCACCCCTCCACTTT.

The sample holds many counts of this clonotype. The chain is built from TRBV30 and TRBJ1-1, with 8 positions matching TRBD1. Trimming took 3 bases from V and 5 from J; bases not matched to a gene: 5. This CDR3 contains 13 residues. Germline V gives CDR1 GTSNPN, CDR2 SVGIG (reference sequence). The CDR3 nucleotides are TGTGCCTGGAGCCGGACAGGGTATACTGAAGCTTTCTTT. Its translation is CAWSRTGYTEAFF.

At least ten counts were recorded for this clonotype. The chain is built from TRBV10-3 and TRBJ2-7, with 8 positions matching TRBD1. Germline V gene sequence: CDR1 ENHRY, CDR2 SYGVKD. The CDR3 extends over 12 amino acids. J lost 6 bases, V lost 4 bases, and 2 bases had no gene match. CDR3 DNA: TGTGCCATCAGTGGGACAGGGCGCGAGCAGTACTTC. As protein: CAISGTGREQYF.

The J gene is TRBJ2-2, the V gene TRBV19; D gene ambiguous. The V end lost 7 bases, the J end lost 5 bases, and 5 bases lay between the germline ends. Germline V gives CDR1 LNHDA, CDR2 SQIVND (reference sequence). The CDR3 is made up of 11 amino acids. The CDR3 here is CASMMTGELFF. DNA for the CDR3: TGTGCCAGTATGATGACCGGGGAGCTGTTTTTT.

This clonotype has a single count. This chain connects TRBV6-2 or TRBV6-3 to TRBJ1-2; D gene uncertain. CDR1 is MNHEY, CDR2 SVGEGT, per germline. Deletions cut 8 bases from V and 8 bases from J, with 12 bases between. The CDR3 contains 11 residues. The CDR3 loop is CASVADGGYTF. DNA of the CDR3: TGTGCCAGCGTAGCCGATGGGGGCTACACCTTC.

This clonotype was observed at least ten times. The CDR3 sequence: CASSRQDINNEQFF. The CDR3 DNA reads TGTGCCAGCAGCCGACAGGACATAAACAATGAGCAGTTCTTC. This sequence joins TRBV7-9 and TRBJ2-1; possibly TRBD1 for D (6 bases). Between the trimmed V and J ends, which lost 5 bases and 5 bases, there was a span of 13 bases. In germline, CDR1 is SEHNR, CDR2 FQNEAQ (reference sequence). The CDR3 runs to 14 residues.

This clonotype has only a few counts. The chain joins TRBV5-1 to TRBJ2-1; D possibly matches TRBD1 or TRBD2 (7 bases each). The CDR3 runs to 16 residues. Germline CDR1 reads SGHRS; CDR2 reads YFSETQ. The ends were cut back, 4 bases at V and 0 bases at J, with 14 bases in the middle. The DNA of the CDR3 is TGCGCCAGCAGCCCAGGGGGGGGCGGCTCCTACAATGAGCAGTTCTTC. This codes for CASSPGGGGSYNEQFF.

CDR3 sequence reads: CASRLAGDYGEQFF. CDR3 coding DNA: TGTGCCAGCAGACTAGCGGGAGATTACGGTGAGCAGTTCTTC. V is TRBV6-2 or TRBV6-3 and J is TRBJ2-1; 11 bases map to TRBD2. V lost 6 bases to trimming and J lost 9 bases; unmatched junction nucleotides: 7. Germline V CDR1 and CDR2: MNHEY, SVGEGT. This CDR3 has 14 residues.

The chain combines TRBV7-6 with TRBJ2-1; maybe TRBD2 (5 bases). Germline CDR1 SGHVS, CDR2 FNYEAQ. Trimming stripped 4 bases from V and 4 bases from J, with 14 bases between. The CDR3 spans 15 residues. The CDR3 loop reads CASSSSHRGYNEQFF. In DNA form, the CDR3 reads TGTGCCAGCAGCTCATCTCACCGGGGTTACAATGAGCAGTTCTTC.

This chain links TRBV18 with TRBJ2-7; D may match TRBD1 or TRBD2 (5 bases each). The CDR3 contains 13 residues. Looked up from germline, CDR1 is KGHSH and CDR2 is LQKENI. V was clipped by 3 bases and J by 9 bases, with 15 bases between them. DNA of the CDR3: TGTGCCAGCTCACCTGGGGCGAGGGGAAGGCAGTACTTC. Protein: CASSPGARGRQYF. Full variable domain (outside the CDR3, taken from reference TRBV18 and TRBJ2-7): NAGVMQNPRHLVRRRGQEARLRCSPMKGHSHVYWYRQLPEEGLKFMVYLQKENIIDESGMPKERFSAEFPKEGPSILRIQQVVRGDSAAYFCASSPGARGRQYFGPGTRLTVT.

This clonotype was counted a few times. J is TRBJ2-1 and V is TRBV4-3, with D hard to call. Germline V gives CDR1 LGHNA, CDR2 YSLEER. This CDR3 has 13 residues. Trimming took off 0 bases at V and 7 bases at J, with 7 bases between the two ends. Written as DNA, the CDR3 is TGCGCCAGCAGCCAAGAGTCGGATAATGAGCAGTTCTTC. Translating it yields CASSQESDNEQFF.

This clonotype showed up just a few times. The chain uses TRBV20-1 and TRBJ2-3; D is possibly TRBD1 (5 bases). The germline V gene encodes CDR1 DFQATT and CDR2 SNEGSKA (reference sequence). Trimming took off 0 bases at V and 5 bases at J, with 9 bases between the two ends. There are 13 residues in the CDR3. CDR3: CSARDKGEDTQYF. The CDR3 DNA is TGCAGTGCTAGAGATAAAGGGGAAGATACGCAGTATTTT.

V usage is TRBV28 and J usage is TRBJ2-1; D unclear. The end of the DNA fits TRBJ2-7 better, so the J call may be wrong. The CDR3 contains 14 residues. Germline values: CDR1 MDHEN, CDR2 SYDVKM. The CDR3 here is CASSYPALYNEQYF. The CDR3 nucleotides are TGTGCCAGCAGCTACCCCGCGCTCTACAATGAGCAGTACTTC.

A note on this clonotype: A read error is possible here, since a much larger clone lies one base away. V and J are TRBV20-1 and TRBJ2-5, with a possible D match to TRBD1 (5 bases). The V gene lost 2 bases and the J gene lost 5 bases, with 15 bases spanning the gap. Germline loops: CDR1 DFQATT, CDR2 SNEGSKA (reference sequence). The CDR3 runs 14 residues. The CDR3, as DNA: TGCAGTGCTAGACGAGCAGGGCTTGGGGAGACCCAGTACTTC. Translating gives CSARRAGLGETQYF.

This clonotype has at least ten counts. J is TRBJ1-2 and V is TRBV6-2 or TRBV6-3, with D unresolved. The germline V gene encodes CDR1 MNHEY and CDR2 SVGEGT. V was shortened by 6 bases and J by 4 bases, with 6 bases between the two germline ends. This CDR3 has 11 amino acids. The CDR3 loop reads CASRDTYGYTF. The CDR3 region has the DNA TGTGCCAGCAGAGACACCTATGGCTACACCTTC.

The table lists this clonotype with a few counts. The CDR3 is CASSLFDTYAQYF. The CDR3 nucleotides read TGTGCCAGCAGTTTATTTGATACGTATGCCCAGTACTTC. The chain employs TRBV27 and TRBJ2-5; D gene uncertain. V was cut by 1 base and J by 9 bases, with 12 bases left in between. Germline V gene sequence: CDR1 MNHEY, CDR2 SMNVEV (reference sequence). This CDR3 is built from 13 residues.

The chain couples TRBV30 to TRBJ2-5; TRBD2 aligns across 12 bases. V was clipped by 1 base and J by 4 bases; unmatched bases: 1. The CDR3 extends over 14 amino acids. CDR1 is GTSNPN, CDR2 SVGIG, per germline (reference sequence). The CDR3 spells CAWSASGGGETQYF. The CDR3, as DNA: TGTGCCTGGAGTGCTAGCGGGGGGGGAGAGACCCAGTACTTC.

The sample holds one count of this clonotype. The V and J genes are TRBV18 and TRBJ2-1, with 9 bases aligning to TRBD2. Germline CDR1 reads KGHSH; CDR2 reads LQKENI. The CDR3 consists of 17 residues. V lost 1 base and J lost 7; bases outside the gene matches: 11. CDR3: CASSPLYSGSAGNEQFF. CDR3 DNA: TGTGCCAGCTCACCACTCTATAGCGGGAGCGCGGGGAATGAGCAGTTCTTC.

The chain recombines TRBV9 with TRBJ2-1; D unclear. CDR1 is SGDLS, CDR2 YYNGEE, per germline. The CDR3 consists of 13 residues. Trimming removed 3 bases at V and 5 bases at J, with 9 bases between. The chain's CDR3 is CASSADPNNEQFF. In DNA, the CDR3 is TGTGCCAGCAGCGCTGACCCCAACAATGAGCAGTTCTTC.

This clonotype was counted at least ten times. DNA for the CDR3: TGTGCCAGCAGCCGACAGGGGGGGATCTCTGGGGCCAACGTCCTGACTTTC. It is translated as CASSRQGGISGANVLTF. V gene TRBV7-2 combines with J gene TRBJ2-6; 9 bases agree with TRBD1. There are 17 residues in the CDR3. Trimming at V came to 5 bases and at J to 0 bases, leaving 5 bases not matched to a gene. Germline CDR1 and CDR2: SGHTA and FQGNSA.

This clonotype has only a few counts. V and J are TRBV4-2 and TRBJ1-6, with D perhaps matching TRBD1 (6 bases). V shed 1 base and J shed 5 bases, with 12 bases lying between them. Germline V gene lookup returns CDR1 LGHNA and CDR2 YNFKEQ. This CDR3 region has 16 residues. CDR3 sequence: CASSQGRGGNNSPLHF. The CDR3 DNA reads as TGTGCCAGCAGCCAAGGAAGGGGGGGTAATAATTCACCCCTCCACTTT.

This clonotype was picked up a small number of times. V and J are TRBV20-1 and TRBJ1-5; TRBD1 might be the D (6 bases). The CDR3 is 16 residues long. Trimming removed 5 bases at V and 0 bases at J, with 17 bases between. CDR1 is DFQATT and CDR2 is SNEGSKA in the germline V gene (reference sequence). CDR3 sequence: CSAPRGGGHSNQPQHF. The CDR3 DNA reads TGCAGTGCTCCCCGGGGAGGGGGACATAGCAATCAGCCCCAGCATTTT.

This clonotype was counted a few times. The V call is TRBV27, the J call TRBJ2-2; 7 bases are a match to TRBD1. Germline CDR1 is MNHEY and CDR2 is SMNVEV (reference sequence). The CDR3 is 15 residues long. V gave up 5 bases and J gave up 3 bases; unmatched junction bases: 6. The CDR3 nucleotides are TGTGCCAGCAGTCGACAGGGTTTGGACACCGGGGAGCTGTTTTTT. Its protein product is CASSRQGLDTGELFF.

This chain links TRBV5-1 with TRBJ1-1; D not resolved. CDR3 length: 16 amino acids. Per the germline V gene, CDR1 is SGHRS and CDR2 is YFSETQ. V was shortened by 4 bases and J by 0 bases, with 16 bases between the two germline ends. This CDR3 is CASSQLELIMNTEAFF. In DNA, the CDR3 is TGCGCCAGCAGCCAACTTGAACTGATCATGAACACTGAAGCTTTCTTT. Supplemented by reference TRBV5-1 and TRBJ1-1, the full variable domain reads KAGVTQTPRYLIKTRGQQVTLSCSPISGHRSVSWYQQTPGQGLQFLFEYFSETQRNKGNFPGRFSGRQFSNSRSEMNVSTLELGDSALYLCASSQLELIMNTEAFFGQGTRLTVV.

Ten or more counts support this clonotype. The chain links TRBV7-9 to TRBJ2-3; D not resolved. The germline V and J ends were trimmed by 6 bases and 5 bases, with 6 bases remaining between them. CDR1 is SEHNR, CDR2 FQNEAQ, per germline (reference sequence). The CDR3 is 11 amino acids. This CDR3 is CASRPGDTQYF. Here the CDR3 DNA reads TGTGCCAGCAGGCCCGGAGATACGCAGTATTTT.

This clonotype appeared a few times. The J gene is TRBJ2-3, the V gene TRBV7-9, with 16 bases fitting TRBD2. V shed 4 bases and J 0 bases; nucleotides not matched to a gene: 4. In germline, CDR1 is SEHNR, CDR2 FQNEAQ (reference sequence). The CDR3 is made up of 18 amino acids. The CDR3 sequence: CASSSSGLAGGSTDTQYF. CDR3 coding DNA: TGTGCCAGCAGCTCCTCGGGACTAGCGGGAGGGAGCACAGATACGCAGTATTTT.

J is TRBJ1-1 and V is TRBV7-9; tentatively, D is TRBD1 (6 bases). Trimming left V 5 bases short and J 4 bases short, with 11 bases between. CDR1 is SEHNR and CDR2 is FQNEAQ in the germline V gene (reference sequence). This CDR3 is 13 amino acids long. The CDR3 coding sequence is TGTGCCAGCAGCGCCCGGGGGCTCACTGAAGCTTTCTTT. Translated: CASSARGLTEAFF.

This chain joins TRBV4-1 and TRBJ2-2; D uncertain. The CDR3 sequence is 17 residues long. The germline gives CDR1 MGHRA, CDR2 YSYEKL. Trimming pared 0 bases from V and 0 bases from J, leaving 11 bases between. CDR3 in DNA: TGCGCCAGCAGCCAAGATATAGAGGAAACGAACACCGGGGAGCTGTTTTTT. Its translation is CASSQDIEETNTGELFF.

The chain couples TRBV28 to TRBJ1-4; TRBD1 agrees at 9 bases. Germline lookup yields CDR1 MDHEN and CDR2 SYDVKM. This CDR3 has 14 residues. V shed 6 bases and J 8 bases; nucleotides not matched to a gene: 7. DNA of the CDR3: TGTGCCAGCAGACTCGGGACAGGGAGGGAAAAACTGTTTTTT. This sequence encodes CASRLGTGREKLFF.

The chain employs TRBV4-1 and TRBJ1-2; no clear D. CDR3 length: 19 amino acids. V was pared by 3 bases and J by 0 bases, with 23 bases between. CDR1 MGHRA and CDR2 YSYEKL come from the germline V gene. CDR3 sequence (DNA): TGCGCCAGCAGCCAGAAGGCTTTTAAACCCCGGAGGACTAACTATGGCTACACCTTC. This gives the protein CASSQKAFKPRRTNYGYTF.

V is TRBV11-2 and J is TRBJ2-7; 9 bases are a match to TRBD2. The CDR3 is 16 amino acids. From germline, CDR1 is SGHAT and CDR2 FQNNGV. V lost 5 bases and J lost 4; bases outside the gene matches: 12. The CDR3 reads CASSEEASGETYEQYF. The CDR3 region has the DNA TGTGCCAGCAGCGAAGAGGCTAGCGGGGAGACGTACGAGCAGTACTTC. Supplemented by reference TRBV11-2 and TRBJ2-7, the full variable domain reads EAGVAQSPRYKIIEKRQSVAFWCNPISGHATLYWYQQILGQGPKLLIQFQNNGVVDDSQLPKDRFSAERLKGVDSTLKIQPAKLEDSAVYLCASSEEASGETYEQYFGPGTRLTVT.

The V gene is TRBV6-2 or TRBV6-3, the J gene TRBJ2-2; 8 bases line up with TRBD2. The CDR3 covers 18 residues. Germline CDR1 is MNHEY and CDR2 is SVGEGT. Germline trimming cut 2 bases from V and 5 bases from J; bases unmatched to any gene: 13. CDR3 residues: CASSYLPSGLVSTGELFF. The CDR3 nucleotides are TGTGCCAGCAGTTACCTACCGTCGGGACTAGTATCGACCGGGGAGCTGTTTTTT.